A selection of T cell receptor beta chains follows, all from one sample in a study of CD8+ T cells in alopecia areata. The repertoire was sequenced with immunoSEQ multiplex PCR; TCRdb's copy has only in-frame clones and lacks some. The sample contains about 180,000 clones, about 53% of which appear only once. The specimen was CD8+ T cells sorted from blood, collected at week 24, from a patient treated with tofacitinib. The receptors were gathered from a human donor with alopecia areata. CDR3s include the opening cysteine and the closing phenylalanine or tryptophan. D genes are given only for firm matches. Clone size is shown for a subset of rows, as once, few, many or a class of expanded clone.

TRBV4-3	NA	15	TRBJ1-1	NA	TGCGCCAGCAGCCAAGATCCCTACAGTAGGCCTGAAGCTTTCTTT	CASSQDPYSRPEAFF
TRBV18	NA	13	TRBJ2-5	few	TGTGCCAGCTCACCCCCGACAGAAGAGACCCAGTACTTC	CASSPPTEETQYF
TRBV6-6	TRBD1	16	TRBJ1-5	NA	TGTGCCAGCAGTACGGGACAGGGACCTTCAGGTCAGCCCCAGCATTTT	CASSTGQGPSGQPQHF
TRBV9	TRBD2	15	TRBJ2-1	once	TGTGCCAGCAGCGCCAGCGGGACCCACAACAATGAGCAGTTCTTC	CASSASGTHNNEQFF
TRBV7-6	TRBD2	16	TRBJ2-1	NA	TGTGCCAGCAGCTTAGCTGGGACTAGTCCTCTCACTGAGCAGTTCTTC	CASSLAGTSPLTEQFF
TRBV5-4	NA	16	TRBJ1-6	few	TGTGCCAGCAGCTTGGTACCCCAGGGGAATAATTCACCCCTCCACTTT	CASSLVPQGNNSPLHF
TRBV5-4	NA	19	TRBJ2-1	NA	TGTGCCAGCAGCTTGGACGACACTGGGGATGGGCGTACGGGCAATGAGCAGTTCTTC	CASSLDDTGDGRTGNEQFF
TRBV10-3	NA	14	TRBJ2-3	NA	TGTGCCAGCAGCCCCGACAGCTCCACAGATACGCAGTATTTT	CASSPDSSTDTQYF
TRBV6-1	NA	11	TRBJ2-1	NA	TGTGCCAGCAGTGAAAACAATGAGCAGTTCTTC	CASSENNEQFF
TRBV9	TRBD1	14	TRBJ2-7	NA	TGTGCCAGCAGCCCCCGGGACAGTTCCTACGAGCAGTACTTC	CASSPRDSSYEQYF
TRBV15	TRBD1	14	TRBJ1-5	NA	TGTGCCACCAGCGACCGGGACAGCCATCAGCCCCAGCATTTT	CATSDRDSHQPQHF
TRBV2	NA	14	TRBJ2-1	NA	TGTGCCAGCAGTTCCTACAGGGGAGGCGATGAGCAGTTCTTC	CASSSYRGGDEQFF
TRBV4-3	TRBD1	18	TRBJ2-6	NA	TGCGCCAGCAGCCAAGATCTGACGACAGGGGTCGGGGCCAACGTCCTGACTTTC	CASSQDLTTGVGANVLTF
TRBV30	NA	14	TRBJ1-2	NA	TGTGCCTGGAGTCTTGGGGGGGCTAACTATGGCTACACCTTC	CAWSLGGANYGYTF
TRBV7-9	NA	12	TRBJ1-2	NA	TGTGCCAGCAGCTTAAGTTCATATGGCTACACCTTC	CASSLSSYGYTF
TRBV6-5	NA	13	TRBJ2-2	NA	TGTGCCAGCAGTTACCGGGGAACCGGGGAGCTGTTTTTT	CASSYRGTGELFF
TRBV29-1	TRBD1	13	TRBJ2-1	NA	TGCAGCGGGGGACAGGGGGTATACGATGAGCAGTTCTTC	CSGGQGVYDEQFF
TRBV27	NA	15	TRBJ2-1	NA	TGTGCCAGCAGTTTGTCTTTAAGCTCCTACAATGAGCAGTTCTTC	CASSLSLSSYNEQFF
TRBV27	NA	13	TRBJ2-7	few	TGTGCCAGCAGTTTCGGACAGACCTACGAGCAGTACTTC	CASSFGQTYEQYF
TRBV2	TRBD1	16	TRBJ2-3	NA	TGTGCCAGCAGGGGGGACAGGGTCCTCGCGACAGATACGCAGTATTTT	CASRGDRVLATDTQYF
TRBV19	NA	12	TRBJ1-1	NA	TGTGCCAGTAACGGGAGAGTCTCTGAAGCTTTCTTT	CASNGRVSEAFF
TRBV19	NA	17	TRBJ1-2	few	TGTGCCAGTAGTCCTCTGGACCCGGGACTGACGGACTATGGCTACACCTTC	CASSPLDPGLTDYGYTF
TRBV2	NA	12	TRBJ2-3	few	TGTGCCAGCAAAGTGAGCACAGATACGCAGTATTTT	CASKVSTDTQYF
TRBV13	NA	13	TRBJ1-2	NA	TGTGCCAGCAGCCCACGGGGCATCTATGGCTACACCTTC	CASSPRGIYGYTF
TRBV4-3	TRBD2	15	TRBJ2-5	NA	TGCGCCAGCAGCAGGGGCGGGGGGACGCAAGAGACCCAGTACTTC	CASSRGGGTQETQYF
TRBV29-1	NA	12	TRBJ1-2	few	TGCAGCGTTGGTAGTACTAACTATGGCTACACCTTC	CSVGSTNYGYTF
TRBV13	NA	13	TRBJ1-2	NA	TGTGCCAGCAGCTTAGGGACAGACTATGGCTACACCTTC	CASSLGTDYGYTF
TRBV11-2	TRBD2	16	TRBJ2-3	NA	TGTGCCAGCAGCAGAAGACTAGCGGACGACACAGATACGCAGTATTTT	CASSRRLADDTDTQYF
TRBV23-1	NA	18	TRBJ1-5	few	TGCGCCAGCAGTAGTACTGGAAAGCTATACCAGAGCAATCAGCCCCAGCATTTT	CASSSTGKLYQSNQPQHF
TRBV11-2	NA	12	TRBJ1-1	NA	TGTGCCAGCAGCTCCCGAGAAGGTGAAGCTTTCTTT	CASSSREGEAFF
TRBV7-8	NA	14	TRBJ2-1	NA	TGTGCCAGCAGCTTATTGGACGGTTACAATGAGCAGTTCTTC	CASSLLDGYNEQFF
TRBV29-1	NA	13	TRBJ2-7	few	TGCAGCGTTGTGACCGCGAGCTCCTACGAGCAGTACTTC	CSVVTASSYEQYF
TRBV11-2	NA	11	TRBJ2-3	few	TGTGCCAGCAGCCACACAGATACGCAGTATTTT	CASSHTDTQYF
TRBV30	TRBD2	17	TRBJ2-2	NA	TGTGCCTGGAGTGTACGTAGCGGGGAGTCGAACACCGGGGAGCTGTTTTTT	CAWSVRSGESNTGELFF
TRBV7-6	NA	14	TRBJ1-4	NA	TGTGCCAGCAGCTTAGATCGGGGGCATGAAAAACTGTTTTTT	CASSLDRGHEKLFF